The clone carrying this TCR beta chain appeared a few times. Its antigen is as yet unknown. This sample was taken from a study of beta chain features in type 1 diabetes. Study in general: In age, gender and cell yields, patients were similar to healthy donors. All of the samples together had 107,917,701 sorted cells examined.

Every bit of the isolated RNA underwent reverse transcription, so sequencing read expressed TCRB transcripts. Libraries were prepared by immunoSEQ multiplex PCR; TCRdb keeps only in-frame clonotypes and omits some of them. This table has roughly 150,000 clones, approximately 8.1% appearing once. Broader study findings: A potential PCR bias toward shorter templates would be equal in patient and control samples.

CD4+ cells of the naive, central memory, regulatory and stem cell-like memory types were sorted via CD45RO/CCR7/CD25/CD127/CD95/CD27. This TCR was sampled from a young man in good health. Sequenced material: central memory CD4+ T cells from blood.

CDR3 in amino acids: CASSSPAGFSNSPLHF. For the CDR3, the DNA is TGTGCCAGCAGCTCCCCGGCAGGGTTTAGCAATTCACCCCTCCACTTT. The chain carries TRBV7-2 and TRBJ1-6; weak D call: TRBD1 (5 bases). Trimming stripped 4 bases from V and 7 bases from J, with 17 bases between. Per germline, CDR1 SGHTA and CDR2 FQGNSA. The CDR3 contains 16 residues.